The clone carrying this T cell receptor (beta chain) is labeled medium-sized based on frequency. These data come from a study of T cell clusters in autoimmune cytopenias. Germline V gives CDR1 SGHKS, CDR2 YYEKEE (reference sequence). CDR3 length: 13 residues. One tube held mixed TRB-A and TRB-B primer pools for touch-down PCR. TCRdb reprocessed the multiplex PCR reads and keeps a single row for each CDR3 protein, giving no DNA. The table for this sample gives around 6,600 distinct CDR3 sequences. Tens of thousands of genome equivalents of blood DNA were amplified for TRB. The sample was also linked to a second study, of T cell repertoires in aging, cancer and after chemotherapy. Per that study: Compared with age-matched healthy donors, untreated hematological or solid cancer patients showed higher blood TCR clonality. Across the chemotherapy interval, each cancer cohort showed higher median generation probability, suggesting thymic rebound.

The chain is built from TRBV5-5 and TRBJ2-2. This TCR was recovered from a human donor in good health. The sample comprised peripheral blood. CDR3 in amino acids: CASSFPTGGELFF.